Listed below are T cell receptor beta chains from one sample, sequenced in a study of blood T cells in healthy people across ages. TCRdb reprocessed the 5' RACE reads with MiXCR, giving one entry per CDR3 protein. The data hold about 1.1 million distinct CDR3 sequences, with around two fifths observed a single time. The sample comprised blood. These TCRs come from a man between 18 and 35 years old in good health. Each CDR3 is given with its conserved first and last residue. Fields, in order: clone size, V gene, J gene, D gene, CDR3 protein, CDR3 DNA. A D gene is named only where the DNA matches it firmly. Size tells how often a clone was seen (once, few, many) or the class of an expanded clone, and some rows leave it out.

.	TRBV5-1	TRBJ2-6	.	CASSLRLDRSSSGANVLTF	TGCGCCAGCAGCTTGAGGTTGGACAGATCAAGCTCTGGGGCCAACGTCCTGACTTTC
few	TRBV7-9	TRBJ1-2	TRBD1	CASSSNRGSVYGYTF	TGTGCCAGCAGCTCGAACAGGGGATCCGTCTATGGCTACACCTTC
once	TRBV7-2	TRBJ2-7	TRBD2	CASSLVRGGESYEQYF	TGTGCCAGCAGCTTAGTCCGCGGGGGGGAGTCCTACGAGCAGTACTTC
.	TRBV6-1	TRBJ2-2	TRBD1	CASTYGTGFTGELFF	TGTGCCAGCACCTATGGGACAGGATTCACCGGGGAGCTGTTTTTT
.	TRBV2	TRBJ2-7	TRBD2	CASSQTSGGAVYEQYF	TGTGCCAGCAGCCAAACTAGCGGGGGGGCCGTCTACGAGCAGTACTTC
.	TRBV27	TRBJ1-1	.	CASSASPGAEAFF	TGTGCCAGCAGTGCCTCACCGGGGGCTGAAGCTTTCTTT
few	TRBV12-3/TRBV12-4	TRBJ2-5	.	CASSLEQRGETQYF	TGTGCCAGCAGTTTAGAACAAAGAGGAGAGACCCAGTACTTC
.	TRBV20-1	TRBJ2-7	TRBD1	CSATGQDSYNEQYF	TGCAGTGCCACGGGACAGGACTCCTACAATGAGCAGTACTTC
.	TRBV29-1	TRBJ1-2	.	CSASDGGFRSGYTF	TGCAGCGCCTCGGACGGGGGGTTTCGGAGCGGCTACACCTTC
.	TRBV3-1	TRBJ2-7	TRBD1	CASSAKGQIYEQYF	TGTGCCAGCAGTGCTAAGGGACAGATCTACGAGCAGTACTTC
many	TRBV20-1	TRBJ2-1	.	CSGVGGGSYNEQFF	TGCAGCGGAGTTGGGGGCGGCTCCTACAATGAGCAGTTCTTC
.	TRBV6-1	TRBJ2-5	.	CASSERWGRYWETQYF	TGTGCCAGCAGTGAACGGTGGGGCCGGTATTGGGAGACCCAGTACTTC
.	TRBV3-1	TRBJ1-1	.	CASSRHGGTEAFF	TGTGCCAGCAGCCGCCACGGGGGCACTGAAGCTTTCTTT
.	TRBV20-1	TRBJ1-1	.	CSARQVADTEAFF	TGCAGTGCTAGGCAGGTTGCGGACACTGAAGCTTTCTTT
.	TRBV15	TRBJ2-5	.	CATSTSLEGYGTASETQYF	TGTGCCACCAGCACCTCATTGGAGGGGTACGGGACAGCTTCGGAGACCCAGTACTTC
.	TRBV6-5	TRBJ2-5	.	CASSYSRIQETQYF	TGTGCCAGCAGTTACTCGAGAATTCAAGAGACCCAGTACTTC
.	TRBV5-1	TRBJ2-3	TRBD2	CASSLRTSVEGTDTQYF	TGCGCCAGCAGCTTGAGGACTAGCGTTGAGGGCACAGATACGCAGTATTTT
.	TRBV29-1	TRBJ1-2	.	CSVAIRQSNYGYTF	TGCAGCGTCGCTATCCGACAGAGTAACTATGGCTACACCTTC
.	TRBV7-9	TRBJ2-5	.	CASSLPARPETQYF	TGTGCCAGCAGCCTGCCGGCAAGGCCGGAGACCCAGTACTTC
once	TRBV5-1	TRBJ2-3	.	CASAPSGLTDTQYF	TGCGCCTCAGCCCCGTCCGGCCTCACAGATACGCAGTATTTT
.	TRBV5-5	TRBJ1-1	.	CASSPWAGGRTEAFF	TGTGCCAGCAGCCCTTGGGCCGGGGGGAGGACTGAAGCTTTCTTT
.	TRBV10-2	TRBJ1-2	.	CASSAPGSYTF	TGCGCCAGCAGTGCCCCGGGATCCTACACCTTC
few	TRBV29-1	TRBJ2-7	.	CSVAHYEQYF	TGCAGCGTTGCTCACTACGAGCAGTACTTC
few	TRBV2	TRBJ1-5	.	CASTTDPFNQPQHF	TGTGCCAGCACGACGGATCCTTTCAATCAGCCCCAGCATTTT
.	TRBV7-2	TRBJ2-7	.	CASSLETDVYEQYF	TGTGCCAGCAGCTTGGAGACAGACGTCTACGAGCAGTACTTC
.	TRBV7-2	TRBJ2-2	.	CASSFKLGTGELFF	TGTGCCAGCAGCTTTAAGTTAGGCACCGGGGAGCTGTTTTTT
.	TRBV6-2/TRBV6-3	TRBJ2-5	.	CASTQSSEQYF	TGTGCCAGCACCCAGAGTAGTGAGCAGTACTTC